The rows below give T cell receptor beta chains drawn from one sample of a study of beta chain features in type 1 diabetes. Using immunoSEQ multiplex PCR, the repertoire was profiled, and TCRdb retains in-frame clones only, with some absent. This sample carries approximately 600,000 clones, roughly 12% of them seen once, and the ten largest clones take over 0.1%. Sequenced sample: naive CD4+ T cells from blood. These receptor sequences come from a young man with type 1 diabetes. Each CDR3 is given with its conserved first and last residue. The D gene is left open where the match is weak. Clone size is given for some rows only: seen once, a few or many times, or a class if the clone is expanded.

j_call: TRBJ2-7
v_call: TRBV6-1
d_call: TRBD1
clone_size: few
cdr3_aa: CASSLGQGGTYEQYF
cdr3_nt: TGTGCCAGCAGCCTCGGACAGGGTGGGACCTACGAGCAGTACTTC

j_call: TRBJ2-6
v_call: TRBV7-9
d_call: .
clone_size: .
cdr3_aa: CASSKNFFSGANVLTF
cdr3_nt: TGTGCCAGCAGCAAAAACTTCTTCTCTGGGGCCAACGTCCTGACTTTC

j_call: TRBJ2-1
v_call: TRBV29-1
d_call: TRBD1
clone_size: few
cdr3_aa: CSVGTGSSYNEQFF
cdr3_nt: TGCAGCGTCGGGACAGGGAGCTCCTACAATGAGCAGTTCTTC

j_call: TRBJ1-2
v_call: TRBV7-2
d_call: TRBD1
clone_size: once
cdr3_aa: CASSVQGIGYTF
cdr3_nt: TGTGCCAGCAGCGTACAGGGGATAGGCTACACCTTC

j_call: TRBJ1-4
v_call: TRBV7-2
d_call: .
clone_size: few
cdr3_aa: CASSLYTEEKLFF
cdr3_nt: TGTGCCAGCAGCTTGTACACTGAGGAAAAACTGTTTTTT

j_call: TRBJ2-1
v_call: TRBV7-3
d_call: TRBD2
clone_size: .
cdr3_aa: CASSLTSGGSSYNEQFF
cdr3_nt: TGTGCCAGCAGTTTGACTAGCGGGGGGTCCTCCTACAATGAGCAGTTCTTC

j_call: TRBJ1-5
v_call: TRBV6-5
d_call: .
clone_size: .
cdr3_aa: CASSYSAGPNQPQHF
cdr3_nt: TGTGCCAGCAGTTACTCTGCAGGGCCCAATCAGCCCCAGCATTTT

j_call: TRBJ1-2
v_call: TRBV2
d_call: .
clone_size: .
cdr3_aa: CASSPLYGYTF
cdr3_nt: TGTGCCAGCAGTCCCCTGTATGGCTACACCTTC

j_call: TRBJ2-7
v_call: TRBV28
d_call: TRBD1
clone_size: .
cdr3_aa: CASSLLGQGVLEQYF
cdr3_nt: TGTGCCAGCAGTTTATTGGGACAGGGGGTTCTCGAGCAGTACTTC

j_call: TRBJ2-2
v_call: TRBV14
d_call: TRBD2
clone_size: few
cdr3_aa: CASSPHTGGATGELFF
cdr3_nt: TGTGCCAGCAGCCCGCACACGGGAGGGGCAACCGGGGAGCTGTTTTTT

j_call: TRBJ1-4
v_call: TRBV4-3
d_call: TRBD1
clone_size: few
cdr3_aa: CASSHLLGTGEEKLFF
cdr3_nt: TGCGCCAGCAGCCATCTACTAGGGACAGGGGAAGAAAAACTGTTTTTT

j_call: TRBJ2-1
v_call: TRBV29-1
d_call: TRBD1
clone_size: .
cdr3_aa: CSVGGTGVDNEQFF
cdr3_nt: TGCAGCGTGGGAGGGACAGGGGTTGACAATGAGCAGTTCTTC

j_call: TRBJ1-2
v_call: TRBV4-3
d_call: .
clone_size: few
cdr3_aa: CASSQDRSQINYGYTF
cdr3_nt: TGCGCCAGCAGCCAAGATCGGTCGCAAATTAACTATGGCTACACCTTC

j_call: TRBJ1-1
v_call: TRBV5-4
d_call: TRBD1
clone_size: .
cdr3_aa: CASSQMTGSVTEAFF
cdr3_nt: TGTGCCAGCAGCCAAATGACAGGGTCGGTCACTGAAGCTTTCTTT

j_call: TRBJ2-7
v_call: TRBV7-2
d_call: .
clone_size: .
cdr3_aa: CASSSNSAEQYF
cdr3_nt: TGTGCCAGCAGCTCGAACAGTGCGGAGCAGTACTTC

j_call: TRBJ1-2
v_call: TRBV5-1
d_call: .
clone_size: few
cdr3_aa: CASSNRTGTNIPGRGYTF
cdr3_nt: TGCGCCAGCAGCAACAGGACCGGGACCAATATCCCAGGCCGGGGCTACACCTTC

j_call: TRBJ1-1
v_call: TRBV9
d_call: TRBD1
clone_size: once
cdr3_aa: CASSQTGSTLNTEAFF
cdr3_nt: TGTGCCAGCAGCCAGACAGGGTCCACTTTGAACACTGAAGCTTTCTTT

j_call: TRBJ2-2
v_call: TRBV7-6
d_call: .
clone_size: .
cdr3_aa: CASSPSNEGELFF
cdr3_nt: TGTGCCAGCAGTCCATCTAATGAGGGGGAGCTGTTTTTT

j_call: TRBJ1-3
v_call: TRBV7-2
d_call: TRBD1
clone_size: .
cdr3_aa: CASSYGTGGNTIYF
cdr3_nt: TGTGCCAGCAGCTATGGGACAGGGGGAAACACCATATATTTT

j_call: TRBJ1-2
v_call: TRBV6-6
d_call: .
clone_size: .
cdr3_aa: CASSTDSQLGYTF
cdr3_nt: TGTGCCAGCAGTACGGACAGTCAGCTCGGCTACACCTTC

j_call: TRBJ1-2
v_call: TRBV15
d_call: .
clone_size: .
cdr3_aa: CATSDRDNDGYTF
cdr3_nt: TGTGCCACAAGCGACCGGGACAACGATGGCTACACCTTC

j_call: TRBJ2-2
v_call: TRBV6-5
d_call: .
clone_size: .
cdr3_aa: CASRENTGELFF
cdr3_nt: TGTGCCAGCAGGGAAAACACCGGGGAGCTGTTTTTT